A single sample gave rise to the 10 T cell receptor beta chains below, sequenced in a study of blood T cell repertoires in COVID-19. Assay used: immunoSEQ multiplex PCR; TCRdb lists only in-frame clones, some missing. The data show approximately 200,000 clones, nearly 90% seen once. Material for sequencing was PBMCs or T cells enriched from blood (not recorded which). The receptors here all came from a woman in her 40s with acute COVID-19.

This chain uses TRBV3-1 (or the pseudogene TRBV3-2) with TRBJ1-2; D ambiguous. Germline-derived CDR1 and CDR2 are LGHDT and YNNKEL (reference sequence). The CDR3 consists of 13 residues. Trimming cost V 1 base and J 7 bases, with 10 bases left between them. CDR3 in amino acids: CASSQATPGGYTF. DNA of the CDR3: TGTGCCAGCAGCCAAGCTACCCCGGGTGGCTACACCTTC.

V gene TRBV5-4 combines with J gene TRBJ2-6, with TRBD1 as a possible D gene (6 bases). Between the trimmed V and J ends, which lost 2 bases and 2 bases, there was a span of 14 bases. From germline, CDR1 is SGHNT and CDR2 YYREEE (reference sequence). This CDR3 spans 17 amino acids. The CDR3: CASSFQGSGTGANVLTF. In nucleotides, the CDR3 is TGTGCCAGCAGCTTCCAGGGGTCGGGGACTGGGGCCAACGTCCTGACTTTC.

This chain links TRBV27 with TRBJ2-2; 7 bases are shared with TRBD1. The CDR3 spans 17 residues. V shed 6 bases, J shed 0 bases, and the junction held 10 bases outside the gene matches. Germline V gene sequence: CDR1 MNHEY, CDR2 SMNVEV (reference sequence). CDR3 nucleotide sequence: TGTGCCAGCAGGGCATTTTCAGGGGGTGCGAACACCGGGGAGCTGTTTTTT. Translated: CASRAFSGGANTGELFF.

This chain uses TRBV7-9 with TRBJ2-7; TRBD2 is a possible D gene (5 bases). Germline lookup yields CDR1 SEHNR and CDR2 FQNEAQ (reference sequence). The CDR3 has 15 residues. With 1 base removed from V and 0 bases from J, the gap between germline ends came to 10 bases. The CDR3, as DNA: TGTGCCAGCAGCTTAGGAGGGATAAGCTCCTACGAGCAGTACTTC. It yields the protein CASSLGGISSYEQYF.

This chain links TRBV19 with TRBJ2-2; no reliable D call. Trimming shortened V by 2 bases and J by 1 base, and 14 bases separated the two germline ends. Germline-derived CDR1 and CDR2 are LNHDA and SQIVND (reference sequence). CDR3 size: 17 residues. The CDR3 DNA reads TGTGCCAGTAGTATATCTCCTCAAAACTGGAACACCGGGGAGCTGTTTTTT. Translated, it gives CASSISPQNWNTGELFF.

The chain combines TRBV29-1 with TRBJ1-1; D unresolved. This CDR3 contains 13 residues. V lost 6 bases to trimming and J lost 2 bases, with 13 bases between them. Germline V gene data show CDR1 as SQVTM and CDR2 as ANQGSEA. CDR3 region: CSVLVQLNTEAFF. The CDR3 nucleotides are TGCAGCGTCCTGGTCCAACTTAACACTGAAGCTTTCTTT.

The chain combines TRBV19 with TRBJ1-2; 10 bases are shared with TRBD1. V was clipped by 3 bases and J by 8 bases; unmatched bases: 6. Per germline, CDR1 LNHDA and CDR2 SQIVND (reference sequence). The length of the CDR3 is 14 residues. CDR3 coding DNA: TGTGCCAGTAGTATCCTCGACAGGGGGCACGGCTACACCTTC. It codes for CASSILDRGHGYTF.

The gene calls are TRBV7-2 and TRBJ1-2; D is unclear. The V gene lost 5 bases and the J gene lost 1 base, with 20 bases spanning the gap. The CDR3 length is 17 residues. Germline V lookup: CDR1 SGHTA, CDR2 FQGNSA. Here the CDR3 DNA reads TGTGCCAGCAGCCTGTTCACAGACCACGACTATAACTATGGCTACACCTTC. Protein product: CASSLFTDHDYNYGYTF.

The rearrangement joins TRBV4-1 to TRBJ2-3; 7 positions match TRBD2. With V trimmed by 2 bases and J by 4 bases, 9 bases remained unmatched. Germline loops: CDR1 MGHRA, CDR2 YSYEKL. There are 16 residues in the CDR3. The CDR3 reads CASSQLTSAGADTQYF. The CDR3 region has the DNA TGCGCCAGCAGCCAACTAACTAGCGCGGGCGCAGATACGCAGTATTTT.

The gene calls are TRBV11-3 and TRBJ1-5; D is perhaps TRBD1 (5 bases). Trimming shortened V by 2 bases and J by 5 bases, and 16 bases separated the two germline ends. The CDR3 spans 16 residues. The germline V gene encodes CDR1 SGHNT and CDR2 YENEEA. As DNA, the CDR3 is TGTGCCAGCAGCTTAAGGTGGGGGGAATACCATCAGCCCCAGCATTTT. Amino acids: CASSLRWGEYHQPQHF.